Shown below are 11 T cell receptor beta chains from a single sample sequenced in a study of cytomegalovirus exposure and HLA in healthy donors (TCRdb year 2017). The library was built by means of the immunoSEQ multiplex PCR assay. For the multiplex PCR, a mixture combining 60 forward primers for TCR Vbeta segments and 13 reverse primers for TCR Jbeta segments was used. In TCRdb, the immuneACCESS table is reduced to in-frame sequences with V and J assigned. These tables do not hold every clone; where another copy was compared, an unresolved V gene accounts for under half, and the others remain unexplained. A total of about 160,000 clones appear in this sample, roughly 72% of them only once. Jointly, the top ten make up 1.5% to 1.9% of the sample. Sequencing was done on a sample of PBMCs. These receptors all stem from a man in his forties in good health and CMV-seronegative.

V is TRBV30 and J is TRBJ2-7; D unclear. Germline CDR1 reads GTSNPN; CDR2 reads SVGIG (reference sequence). The CDR3 sequence is 15 residues long. V gave up 8 bases and J gave up 0 bases, with 20 bases separating them. This CDR3 is CAGTFMLGHSYEQYV. CDR3 nucleotides: TGTGCCGGAACCTTTATGCTAGGTCACTCCTACGAGCAGTACGTC.

The rearrangement links TRBV27 to TRBJ1-2; maybe TRBD1 (6 bases). The CDR3 runs to 14 residues. Germline CDR1 MNHEY, CDR2 SMNVEV (reference sequence). Trimming removed 6 bases at V and 0 bases at J, with 11 bases between. The CDR3 region has the DNA TGTGCCAGCAGATCGACAGGAGCTAACTATGGCTACACCTTC. Protein product: CASRSTGANYGYTF.

This clone has more than one count but fewer than ten. This chain uses TRBV27 with TRBJ2-7; no clear D. The V end was cut by 2 bases, the J end by 4 bases, with 9 bases between. Germline-derived CDR1 and CDR2 are MNHEY and SMNVEV (reference sequence). The CDR3 is made up of 13 amino acids. The CDR3 DNA reads as TGTGCCAGCAGTTTAAGACTGCCGTACGAGCAGTACTTC. Translation gives CASSLRLPYEQYF.

This rearrangement joins TRBV11-1 to TRBJ1-3; D ambiguous. Germline V gene lookup returns CDR1 SGHAT and CDR2 FQDESV (reference sequence). The CDR3 sequence is 14 residues long. V was cut by 3 bases and J by 4 bases, with 10 bases left in between. Here the CDR3 DNA reads TGTGCCAGCAGCTTGCGGTTTGCCGGAAACACCATATATTTT. Translated: CASSLRFAGNTIYF.

This clone has a handful of counts. The chain is built from TRBV6-5 and TRBJ1-3, with D possibly matching TRBD1 (6 bases). In germline, CDR1 is MNHEY, CDR2 SVGAGI. V was trimmed by 7 bases and J by 8 bases, leaving 18 bases between them. This CDR3 contains 14 residues. In nucleotides, the CDR3 is TGTGCCAGCACCGCCTCAGGGGTGGCGGACACCATATATTTT. It codes for CASTASGVADTIYF.

The genes are TRBV30 and TRBJ2-3; TRBD2 agrees at 7 bases. Trimming took 7 bases from V and 3 from J; bases not matched to a gene: 13. The CDR3 covers 15 residues. Germline CDR1 GTSNPN, CDR2 SVGIG (reference sequence). CDR3 in amino acids: CAYYEGGSWTDTQYF. For the CDR3, the DNA is TGTGCCTACTATGAGGGCGGGAGCTGGACAGATACGCAGTATTTT.

The rearrangement links TRBV7-9 to TRBJ2-7; 8 bases agree with TRBD2. V shed 4 bases and J 4 bases; nucleotides not matched to a gene: 9. The CDR3 totals 15 residues. Germline V gene data show CDR1 as SEHNR and CDR2 as FQNEAQ (reference sequence). Written as DNA, the CDR3 is TGTGCCAGCAGCTCAAGCGGGGGCTTAGGGTACGAGCAGTACTTC. Its protein is CASSSSGGLGYEQYF.

Concerning this clone: One junction end disagrees with the germline gene, perhaps due to a read error. This chain links TRBV27 with TRBJ2-4; TRBD1 aligns across 8 bases. The CDR3 has 15 amino acids. CDR1 and CDR2 from the germline V gene are MNHEY and SMNVEV (reference sequence). The CDR3 coding sequence is TGTGCCAGCAGTTTATCCTGGGACAGGATCAACAGTCAGTACTTC. Translation: CASSLSWDRINSQYF.

The rearrangement uses TRBV4-1 and TRBJ1-6; D remains ambiguous. The CDR3 contains 12 residues. V lost 1 base to trimming and J lost 7 bases, with 2 bases between them. Germline assignment: CDR1 MGHRA and CDR2 YSYEKL. The CDR3 nucleotides are TGCGCCAGCAGCCAAGTAAATTCACCCCTCCACTTT. Amino acids: CASSQVNSPLHF.

This clone appeared a single time. The chain employs TRBV28 and TRBJ2-7; no clear D gene. Germline assignment: CDR1 MDHEN and CDR2 SYDVKM. V shed 3 bases and J shed 7 bases, with 10 bases lying between them. This CDR3 is built from 12 residues. The chain's CDR3 is CASSFASREQYF. The CDR3 coding sequence is TGTGCCAGCAGTTTCGCCTCGCGGGAGCAGTACTTC.

The chain recombines TRBV18 with TRBJ1-3; D not resolved. CDR1 and CDR2 (germline): KGHSH, LQKENI. CDR3 length: 13 residues. V was trimmed by 5 bases and J by 3 bases, leaving 8 bases between them. The CDR3 loop is CASSSDFGNTIYF. Written as DNA, the CDR3 is TGTGCCAGCTCATCGGACTTTGGAAACACCATATATTTT.